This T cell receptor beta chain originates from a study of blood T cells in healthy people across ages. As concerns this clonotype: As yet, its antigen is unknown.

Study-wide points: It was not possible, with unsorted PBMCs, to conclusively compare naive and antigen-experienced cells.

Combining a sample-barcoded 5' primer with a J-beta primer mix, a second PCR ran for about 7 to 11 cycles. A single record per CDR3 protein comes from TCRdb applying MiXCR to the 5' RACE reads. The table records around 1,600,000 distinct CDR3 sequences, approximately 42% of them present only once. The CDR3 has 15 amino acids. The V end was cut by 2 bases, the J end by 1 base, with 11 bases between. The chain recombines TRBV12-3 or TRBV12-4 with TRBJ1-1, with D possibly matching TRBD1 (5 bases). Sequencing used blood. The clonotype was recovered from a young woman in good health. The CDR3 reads CASSLQRQTNTEAFF. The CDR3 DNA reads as TGTGCCAGCAGTTTACAACGACAGACGAACACTGAAGCTTTCTTT.